The sequence of this TCR beta chain was determined in a study of T-cell reconstitution after alpha-beta-depleted transplantation in children. Germline V lookup: CDR1 SNHLY, CDR2 FYNNEI. V gave up 4 bases and J gave up 4 bases; unmatched junction bases: 17. This CDR3 has 19 amino acids. Broader study findings: Reported findings indicate that, about two months after transplant, alpha-beta T cells came from several hundred expanded clones, which were derived from non-depleted graft cells.

Unique molecular identifiers featured in how the TCRbeta library was prepared. One entry per CDR3 protein, called by TCRdb with MiXCR from the PCR reads. This table holds a few hundred thousand distinct CDR3 sequences, approximately 20% found once. To note about this clonotype: The antigen remains unidentified.

The sequence derives from a male patient aged 5 to 17 who had a stem cell transplant for acute lymphoblastic leukemia, so the T cells may come from the graft donor. The sequenced sample was PBMCs, mostly from graft donor cells, obtained 180 days after TCRalphabeta/CD19-depleted stem cell transplant. The V and J genes are TRBV2 and TRBJ2-3; TRBD1 matches at 10 bases. CDR3 loop: CASSGFGTGAGEDADTQYF. As DNA, the CDR3 is TGTGCCAGCAGTGGGTTCGGGACAGGGGCGGGAGAGGACGCAGATACGCAGTATTTT.